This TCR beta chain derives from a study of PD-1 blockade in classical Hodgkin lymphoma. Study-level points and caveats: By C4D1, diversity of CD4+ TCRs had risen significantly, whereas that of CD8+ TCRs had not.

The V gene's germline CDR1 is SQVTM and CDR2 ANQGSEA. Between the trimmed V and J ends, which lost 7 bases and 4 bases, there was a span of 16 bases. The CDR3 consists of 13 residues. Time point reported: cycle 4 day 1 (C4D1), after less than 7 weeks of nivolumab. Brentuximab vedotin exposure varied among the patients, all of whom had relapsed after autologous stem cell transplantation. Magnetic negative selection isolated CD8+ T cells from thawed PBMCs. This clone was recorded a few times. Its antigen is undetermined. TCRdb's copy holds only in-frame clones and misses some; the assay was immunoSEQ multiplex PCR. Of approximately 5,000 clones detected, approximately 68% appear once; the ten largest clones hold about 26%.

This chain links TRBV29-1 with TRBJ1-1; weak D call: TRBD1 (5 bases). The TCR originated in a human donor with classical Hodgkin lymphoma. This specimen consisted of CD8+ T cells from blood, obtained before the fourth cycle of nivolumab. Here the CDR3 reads CSARAGGGTEAFF. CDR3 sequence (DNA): TGCAGCGCCCGGGCCGGGGGGGGCACTGAAGCTTTCTTT.